This entry lists 11 T cell receptor beta chains sequenced from one sample in a study of shared clonotypes between healthy human individuals. The repertoire was sequenced with immunoSEQ multiplex PCR; TCRdb's copy has only in-frame clones and lacks some. The table records hundreds of thousands of clones, roughly 79% of them present only once. Sequencing was carried out using PBMCs. These receptors all stem from a woman between 40 and 55 years old in good health. Some clones in this sample may be carry-over from other donors' samples.

The chain uses TRBV30 and TRBJ2-7, with D hard to call. V was shortened by 4 bases and J by 4 bases, with 14 bases between the two germline ends. The CDR3 is 13 amino acids. Germline CDR1 reads GTSNPN; CDR2 reads SVGIG (reference sequence). The CDR3 is CAWIGRNQYEQYF. Here the CDR3 DNA reads TGTGCCTGGATTGGCCGGAATCAATACGAGCAGTACTTC.

The rearrangement links TRBV28 to TRBJ1-2; TRBD1 is a possible D gene (5 bases). Trimming removed 3 bases from V and 0 bases from J, with 11 bases in between. The CDR3 consists of 15 residues. CDR1 is MDHEN, CDR2 SYDVKM, per germline. CDR3 DNA sequence: TGTGCCAGCAGTTTGGGGGAGATTGCTAACTATGGCTACACCTTC. Its protein is CASSLGEIANYGYTF.

The CDR3 bases are TGTGCCAGCAGTTTAAGAGGTCGGTATCAGCCCCAGCATTTT. Its protein product is CASSLRGRYQPQHF. The chain uses TRBV28 and TRBJ1-5; D gene uncertain. This CDR3 spans 14 amino acids. Trimming cost V 2 bases and J 5 bases, with 10 bases left between them. In germline, CDR1 is MDHEN, CDR2 SYDVKM.

This clone is a singleton in its sample. The J gene is TRBJ1-2, the V gene TRBV6-1; D is undetermined. The CDR3 covers 13 residues. V lost 6 bases to trimming and J lost 5 bases, with 13 bases between them. Germline CDR1 is MNHNS and CDR2 is SASEGT. The DNA of the CDR3 is TGTGCCAGCAGAAACCGCGGAGAATATGGCTACACCTTC. It is translated as CASRNRGEYGYTF.

V usage is TRBV28 and J usage is TRBJ1-2, with D unresolved. The CDR3 totals 15 residues. CDR1 and CDR2 from the germline V gene are MDHEN and SYDVKM. Trimming removed 6 bases at V and 9 bases at J, with 23 bases between. The CDR3 loop reads CASSPYGSGLVSYTF. Here the CDR3 DNA reads TGTGCCAGCAGCCCTTATGGCTCTGGGTTGGTTAGCTACACCTTC.

This clone was detected ten times or more. This sample also contains other DNA sequences that code for the same CDR3. The chain uses TRBV2 and TRBJ2-3; a possible D gene is TRBD1 (5 bases). The CDR3 consists of 16 residues. V lost 2 bases, J lost 5 bases, and 17 bases lay in between. CDR1 is SNHLY and CDR2 is FYNNEI in the germline V gene. CDR3 region: CASSERASQQGDTQYF. In nucleotides, the CDR3 is TGTGCCAGCAGTGAAAGGGCTTCCCAGCAGGGAGATACGCAGTATTTT.

V and J are TRBV11-2 and TRBJ2-7, with D hard to call. The CDR3 is made up of 14 amino acids. Trimming pared 2 bases from V and 3 bases from J, leaving 11 bases between. Germline CDR1 reads SGHAT; CDR2 reads FQNNGV. CDR3: CASSLIRKNYEQYF. CDR3 in DNA: TGTGCCAGCAGCTTAATCAGAAAAAACTACGAGCAGTACTTC.

The V gene is TRBV28, the J gene TRBJ2-5, with D uncertain. Trimming left V 3 bases short and J 5 bases short, with 4 bases between. CDR3 length equals 11 residues. Germline V lookup: CDR1 MDHEN, CDR2 SYDVKM. DNA of the CDR3: TGTGCCAGCAGTTTCTGGGAGACCCAGTACTTC. Amino acids: CASSFWETQYF.

The chain uses TRBV10-3 and TRBJ2-5, with D perhaps matching TRBD2 (6 bases). Per germline, CDR1 ENHRY and CDR2 SYGVKD. V lost 4 bases to trimming and J lost 2 bases, with 8 bases between them. The CDR3 loop spans 13 amino acids. In DNA form, the CDR3 reads TGTGCCATCAGTGCTGGGACTCAAGAGACCCAGTACTTC. It yields the protein CAISAGTQETQYF.

This chain links TRBV18 with TRBJ1-5, with D perhaps matching TRBD1 (5 bases). The germline V and J ends were trimmed by 2 bases and 0 bases, with 14 bases remaining between them. This CDR3 spans 17 amino acids. Germline values: CDR1 KGHSH, CDR2 LQKENI. The CDR3 region is CASSPYVSDTSNQPQHF. The CDR3 DNA reads as TGTGCCAGCTCACCATACGTGTCGGACACTAGCAATCAGCCCCAGCATTTT.

The rearrangement joins TRBV29-1 to TRBJ2-1; D perhaps matches TRBD2 (6 bases). CDR1 and CDR2 (germline): SQVTM, ANQGSEA. Trimming pared 8 bases from V and 7 bases from J, leaving 18 bases between. This CDR3 region has 13 residues. The CDR3, as DNA: TGCAGCATCGCCGGGGGAGCCCTGAATGAGCAGTTCTTC. It codes for CSIAGGALNEQFF.